This is a list of T cell receptor beta chains from one sample in a study of response to subunit inactivated influenza vaccine. TCRdb independently ran MiXCR on the RT-PCR reads; one entry per CDR3 protein. The sample includes about 540,000 distinct CDR3 sequences, approximately 24% of them seen just once. These same data were also listed under a study on T cells expressing NK-cell markers.

This material consisted of CD4+ T cells sorted from PBMCs, taken approximately 13 days after vaccination. These receptors were collected from a man in his forties or fifties who received an inactivated influenza vaccine. The CDR3 runs from the conserved cysteine through the conserved F or W. The order of the fields is clone size, D gene, V gene, J gene, CDR3 DNA, CDR3 protein. The D gene is left open where the match is weak. A clone size is listed for some rows: how often the clone was seen (once, few, many), or a class if it is expanded.

clone_size: -
d_call: -
v_call: TRBV7-9
j_call: TRBJ1-5
cdr3_nt: TGTGCCAGCAGCTTAGAAGGAGGGTCTTACCAGCCCCAGCATTTT
cdr3_aa: CASSLEGGSYQPQHF

clone_size: few
d_call: TRBD1
v_call: TRBV5-5
j_call: TRBJ2-3
cdr3_nt: TGTGCCAGCAGCTTCCCGACAGGGAACACAGATACGCAGTATTTT
cdr3_aa: CASSFPTGNTDTQYF

clone_size: -
d_call: -
v_call: TRBV5-4
j_call: TRBJ2-5
cdr3_nt: TGTGCCAGCGGCTATGAGGAGACCCAGTACTTC
cdr3_aa: CASGYEETQYF

clone_size: few
d_call: TRBD1
v_call: TRBV5-5
j_call: TRBJ2-1
cdr3_nt: TGTGCCAGCAGCTCGGGACAGGGGGCGCGATACAATGAGCAGTTCTTC
cdr3_aa: CASSSGQGARYNEQFF

clone_size: -
d_call: -
v_call: TRBV12-3/TRBV12-4
j_call: TRBJ2-3
cdr3_nt: TGTGCCAGCAGAAGGACTTTCTCCTCCACAGATACGCAGTATTTT
cdr3_aa: CASRRTFSSTDTQYF

clone_size: -
d_call: -
v_call: TRBV11-2
j_call: TRBJ2-7
cdr3_nt: TGTGCCAGCAGCTTAGGGTCCTCCCGCTACGAGCAGTACTTC
cdr3_aa: CASSLGSSRYEQYF

clone_size: few
d_call: -
v_call: TRBV30
j_call: TRBJ1-2
cdr3_nt: TGTGCCTGGAGTGTTCCGTGGAGAACCGACTATGGCTACACCTTC
cdr3_aa: CAWSVPWRTDYGYTF

clone_size: -
d_call: -
v_call: TRBV2
j_call: TRBJ2-7
cdr3_nt: TGTGCCAGCAGTGAGGGGGAGACCCGTTACGAGCAGTACTTC
cdr3_aa: CASSEGETRYEQYF

clone_size: few
d_call: TRBD1
v_call: TRBV5-1
j_call: TRBJ2-7
cdr3_nt: TGCGCCAGCAGCTTCGTTTCGGGACAGGGGTACGAGCAGTACTTC
cdr3_aa: CASSFVSGQGYEQYF

clone_size: -
d_call: TRBD1
v_call: TRBV6-1
j_call: TRBJ1-1
cdr3_nt: TGTGCCAGCAGTGGAGGGACAGGACGTAACCGGAACACTGAAGCTTTCTTT
cdr3_aa: CASSGGTGRNRNTEAFF

clone_size: -
d_call: TRBD1
v_call: TRBV7-2
j_call: TRBJ2-4
cdr3_nt: TGTGCCAGCAGGGGAGGACAGGGGGCGGGCATTCAGTACTTC
cdr3_aa: CASRGGQGAGIQYF

clone_size: -
d_call: -
v_call: TRBV27
j_call: TRBJ1-6
cdr3_nt: TGTGCCAGCAGTCTCCGGACACAAAATTCACCCCTCCACTTT
cdr3_aa: CASSLRTQNSPLHF

clone_size: -
d_call: -
v_call: TRBV20-1
j_call: TRBJ2-2
cdr3_nt: TGCAGTGCCCTCAGACAGAACACCGGGGAGCTGTTTTTT
cdr3_aa: CSALRQNTGELFF

clone_size: few
d_call: -
v_call: TRBV20-1
j_call: TRBJ2-1
cdr3_nt: TGCAGTGCTAGTCAGGACTCCTATGAGCAGTTCTTC
cdr3_aa: CSASQDSYEQFF

clone_size: few
d_call: TRBD1
v_call: TRBV29-1
j_call: TRBJ2-6
cdr3_nt: TGCAGCGTTGGGGGGACAGGTACCTCTGGGGCCAACGTCCTGACTTTC
cdr3_aa: CSVGGTGTSGANVLTF

clone_size: -
d_call: -
v_call: TRBV10-3
j_call: TRBJ1-6
cdr3_nt: TGTGCCATCAGTGAAGCAGGGCGGTCACCCCTCCACTTT
cdr3_aa: CAISEAGRSPLHF

clone_size: -
d_call: -
v_call: TRBV7-2
j_call: TRBJ1-2
cdr3_nt: TGTGCCAGCAGCTTACGAGGGGATGGCTACACCTTC
cdr3_aa: CASSLRGDGYTF

clone_size: -
d_call: TRBD2
v_call: TRBV28
j_call: TRBJ2-3
cdr3_nt: TGTGCCAGCAGTTCTCCGGGACTAGCGTTAGATACGCAGTATTTT
cdr3_aa: CASSSPGLALDTQYF

clone_size: few
d_call: -
v_call: TRBV20-1
j_call: TRBJ1-6
cdr3_nt: TGCAGTGCTAGGACCGAAGATTCACCCCTCCACTTT
cdr3_aa: CSARTEDSPLHF

clone_size: -
d_call: -
v_call: TRBV25-1
j_call: TRBJ1-5
cdr3_nt: TGTGCCAGCAGTGAGACGAGCTATAGCAATCAGCCCCAGCATTTT
cdr3_aa: CASSETSYSNQPQHF

clone_size: few
d_call: TRBD2
v_call: TRBV7-9
j_call: TRBJ2-7
cdr3_nt: TGTGCCAGCAGCTTACGGGCGACTAGCGGGGGGCCCTACGAGCAGTACTTC
cdr3_aa: CASSLRATSGGPYEQYF

clone_size: few
d_call: -
v_call: TRBV28
j_call: TRBJ1-2
cdr3_nt: TGTGCCAGCAGTTTAGGGGGGGCCTTTGGCTACACCTTC
cdr3_aa: CASSLGGAFGYTF

clone_size: -
d_call: TRBD1
v_call: TRBV6-2/TRBV6-3
j_call: TRBJ1-1
cdr3_nt: TGTGCCAGCACCGCGACCGGACAGGGGAACACTGAAGCTTTCTTT
cdr3_aa: CASTATGQGNTEAFF

clone_size: -
d_call: -
v_call: TRBV11-2
j_call: TRBJ2-1
cdr3_nt: TGTGCCAGCAGTCAAAGGAACGGTTATTACAATGAGCAGTTCTTC
cdr3_aa: CASSQRNGYYNEQFF

clone_size: few
d_call: -
v_call: TRBV10-3
j_call: TRBJ2-4
cdr3_nt: TGTGCCATCAGTGACCCTCTAGCCAAAAACATTCAGTACTTC
cdr3_aa: CAISDPLAKNIQYF

clone_size: -
d_call: TRBD2
v_call: TRBV3-1
j_call: TRBJ2-3
cdr3_nt: TGTGCCAGCAGCTTCAGCCGACTAGCGGGGGGGGCAGATACGCAGTATTTT
cdr3_aa: CASSFSRLAGGADTQYF

clone_size: many
d_call: TRBD1
v_call: TRBV4-1
j_call: TRBJ1-2
cdr3_nt: TGCGCCAGCAGCCAGACCGTTACAGGGGGCGGGTATGGCTACACCTTC
cdr3_aa: CASSQTVTGGGYGYTF

clone_size: many
d_call: -
v_call: TRBV28
j_call: TRBJ2-3
cdr3_nt: TGTGCCAGCAGCTTTCCCAGGGGAGATACGCAGTATTTT
cdr3_aa: CASSFPRGDTQYF

clone_size: -
d_call: TRBD1
v_call: TRBV4-3
j_call: TRBJ2-5
cdr3_nt: TGCGCCAGCAGCCCAATGGGGACAGGCCAAGAGACCCAGTACTTC
cdr3_aa: CASSPMGTGQETQYF

clone_size: -
d_call: -
v_call: TRBV5-5
j_call: TRBJ2-3
cdr3_nt: TGTGCCAGCAGCTTGGCCCCAGGGCGAGGGACTGATACGCAGTATTTT
cdr3_aa: CASSLAPGRGTDTQYF

clone_size: few
d_call: -
v_call: TRBV6-1
j_call: TRBJ1-5
cdr3_nt: TGTGCCAGCAGACTAGACAGGATCAACCAGCCCCAGCATTTT
cdr3_aa: CASRLDRINQPQHF

clone_size: few
d_call: -
v_call: TRBV7-2
j_call: TRBJ2-5
cdr3_nt: TGTGCCAGCAGCTTAACCGGTACCCAGTACTTC
cdr3_aa: CASSLTGTQYF

clone_size: many
d_call: -
v_call: TRBV5-1
j_call: TRBJ2-5
cdr3_nt: TGCGCCAGCAGCTTGGGGGAAGAGACCCAGTACTTC
cdr3_aa: CASSLGEETQYF

clone_size: few
d_call: -
v_call: TRBV20-1
j_call: TRBJ2-5
cdr3_nt: TGCAGTGCCGGGGAGACCCAGTACTTC
cdr3_aa: CSAGETQYF

clone_size: once
d_call: TRBD2
v_call: TRBV3-1
j_call: TRBJ2-1
cdr3_nt: TGTGCCAGCAGCCCGAGGACTAGAGGTCTCGATGAGCAGTTCTTC
cdr3_aa: CASSPRTRGLDEQFF

clone_size: few
d_call: TRBD1
v_call: TRBV7-2
j_call: TRBJ2-1
cdr3_nt: TGTGCCAGCAGCTGGAAGATCGGACAGGGGGGGAATGAGCAGTTCTTC
cdr3_aa: CASSWKIGQGGNEQFF

clone_size: -
d_call: -
v_call: TRBV9
j_call: TRBJ1-2
cdr3_nt: TGTGCCAGCAGCGTAGACGGGACTACCTATGGCTACACCTTC
cdr3_aa: CASSVDGTTYGYTF

clone_size: -
d_call: -
v_call: TRBV24-1
j_call: TRBJ1-5
cdr3_nt: TGTGCCACCAGTGCCCCACTTAGCAATCAGCCCCAGCATTTT
cdr3_aa: CATSAPLSNQPQHF

clone_size: -
d_call: -
v_call: TRBV3-1
j_call: TRBJ2-3
cdr3_nt: TGTGCCAGCAGTGGGACACGGACTAGCACAGATACGCAGTATTTT
cdr3_aa: CASSGTRTSTDTQYF

clone_size: many
d_call: TRBD2
v_call: TRBV5-1
j_call: TRBJ2-2
cdr3_nt: TGCGCCAGCAGCTTGCTAGCGGGGCCAAACACCGGGGAGCTGTTTTTT
cdr3_aa: CASSLLAGPNTGELFF

clone_size: -
d_call: -
v_call: TRBV20-1
j_call: TRBJ1-6
cdr3_nt: TGCAGTGCTAGTATTATAGGATCACCCCTCCACTTT
cdr3_aa: CSASIIGSPLHF

clone_size: few
d_call: -
v_call: TRBV12-3/TRBV12-4
j_call: TRBJ1-5
cdr3_nt: TGTGCCAGCAGTTTTGGTCAGCCCCAGCATTTT
cdr3_aa: CASSFGQPQHF